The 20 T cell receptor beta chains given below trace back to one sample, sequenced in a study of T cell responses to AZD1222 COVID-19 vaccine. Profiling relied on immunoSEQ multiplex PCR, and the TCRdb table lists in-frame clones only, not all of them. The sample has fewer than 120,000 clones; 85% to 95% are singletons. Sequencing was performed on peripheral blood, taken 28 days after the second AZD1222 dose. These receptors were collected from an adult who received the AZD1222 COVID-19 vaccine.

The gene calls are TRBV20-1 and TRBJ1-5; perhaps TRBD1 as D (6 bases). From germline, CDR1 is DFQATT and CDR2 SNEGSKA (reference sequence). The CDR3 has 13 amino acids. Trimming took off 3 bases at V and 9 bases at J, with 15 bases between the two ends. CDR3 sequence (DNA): TGCAGTGCTAGTCTGGGGGGCTCAAGGCCCCAGCATTTT. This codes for CSASLGGSRPQHF.

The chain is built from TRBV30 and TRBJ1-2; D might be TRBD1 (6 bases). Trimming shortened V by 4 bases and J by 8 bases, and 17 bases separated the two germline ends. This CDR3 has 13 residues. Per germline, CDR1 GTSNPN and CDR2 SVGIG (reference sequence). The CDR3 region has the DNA TGTGCCTGGATCGTACAGGGCGGAGGCGGCTACACCTTC. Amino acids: CAWIVQGGGGYTF.

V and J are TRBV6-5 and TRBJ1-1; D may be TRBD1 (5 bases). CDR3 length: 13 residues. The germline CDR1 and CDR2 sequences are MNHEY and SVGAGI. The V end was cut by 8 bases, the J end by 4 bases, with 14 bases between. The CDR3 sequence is CASGGVGTTEAFF. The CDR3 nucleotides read TGTGCCAGCGGAGGGGTGGGGACCACTGAAGCTTTCTTT.

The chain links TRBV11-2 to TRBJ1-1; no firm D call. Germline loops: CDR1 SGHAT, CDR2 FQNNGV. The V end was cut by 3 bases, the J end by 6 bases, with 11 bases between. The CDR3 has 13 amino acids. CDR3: CASSFGEIAEAFF. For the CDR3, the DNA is TGTGCCAGCAGCTTCGGTGAGATCGCTGAAGCTTTCTTT.

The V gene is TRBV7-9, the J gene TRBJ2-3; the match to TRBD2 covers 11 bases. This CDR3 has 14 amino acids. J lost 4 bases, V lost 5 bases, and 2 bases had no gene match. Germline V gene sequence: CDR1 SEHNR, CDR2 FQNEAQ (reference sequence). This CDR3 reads CASSASGRPDTQYF. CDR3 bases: TGTGCCAGCAGCGCTAGCGGGAGGCCAGATACGCAGTATTTT.

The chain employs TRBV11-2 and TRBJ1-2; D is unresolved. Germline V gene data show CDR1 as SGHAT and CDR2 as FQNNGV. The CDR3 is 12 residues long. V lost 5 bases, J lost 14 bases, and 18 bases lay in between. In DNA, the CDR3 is TGTGCCAGCAGCCCGGATAACACCGTAGATACCTTC. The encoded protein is CASSPDNTVDTF.

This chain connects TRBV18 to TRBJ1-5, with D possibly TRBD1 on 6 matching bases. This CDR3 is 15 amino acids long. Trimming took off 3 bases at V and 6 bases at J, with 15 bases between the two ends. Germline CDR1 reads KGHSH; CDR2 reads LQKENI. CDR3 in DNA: TGTGCCAGCTCACCGTCGGCAGGGGATACTCAGCCCCAGCATTTT. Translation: CASSPSAGDTQPQHF.

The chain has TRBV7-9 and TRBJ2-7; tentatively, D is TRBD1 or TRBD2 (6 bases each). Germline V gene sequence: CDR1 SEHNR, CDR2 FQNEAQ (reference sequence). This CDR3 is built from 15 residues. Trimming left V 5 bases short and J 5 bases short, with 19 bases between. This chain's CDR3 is CASSQDGGGFDEQYF. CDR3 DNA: TGTGCCAGCAGCCAAGACGGAGGGGGTTTTGACGAGCAGTACTTC.

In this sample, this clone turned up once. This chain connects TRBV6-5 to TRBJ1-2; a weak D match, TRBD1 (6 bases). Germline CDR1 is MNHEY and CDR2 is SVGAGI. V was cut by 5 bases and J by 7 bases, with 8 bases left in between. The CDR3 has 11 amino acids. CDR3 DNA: TGTGCCAGCAGTACAGGGATTGGCTACACCTTC. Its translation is CASSTGIGYTF.

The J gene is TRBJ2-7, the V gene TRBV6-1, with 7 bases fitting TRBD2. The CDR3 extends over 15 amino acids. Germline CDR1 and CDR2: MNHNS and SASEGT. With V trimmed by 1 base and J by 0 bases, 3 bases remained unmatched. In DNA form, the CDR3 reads TGTGCCAGCAGTGAAGGGGGCGGGAGCTCCTACGAGCAGTACTTC. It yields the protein CASSEGGGSSYEQYF.

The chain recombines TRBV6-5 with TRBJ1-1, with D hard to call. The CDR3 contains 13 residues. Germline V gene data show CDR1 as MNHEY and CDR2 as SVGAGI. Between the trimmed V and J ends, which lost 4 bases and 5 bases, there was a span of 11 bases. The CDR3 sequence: CASSSRVWTEAFF. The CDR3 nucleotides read TGTGCCAGCAGTTCGAGAGTATGGACTGAAGCTTTCTTT.

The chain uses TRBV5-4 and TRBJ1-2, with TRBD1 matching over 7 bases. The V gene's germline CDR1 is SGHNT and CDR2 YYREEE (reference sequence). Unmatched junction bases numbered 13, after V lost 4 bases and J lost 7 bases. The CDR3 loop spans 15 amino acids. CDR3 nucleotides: TGTGCCAGCAGCCCCTGGACAGGAGAGGGCTTTGGCTACACCTTC. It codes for CASSPWTGEGFGYTF.

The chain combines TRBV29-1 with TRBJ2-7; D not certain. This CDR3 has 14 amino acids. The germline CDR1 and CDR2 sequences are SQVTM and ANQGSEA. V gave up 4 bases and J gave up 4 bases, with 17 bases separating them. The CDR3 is CSVVKSPTIYEQYF. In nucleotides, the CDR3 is TGCAGCGTTGTTAAATCCCCGACGATTTACGAGCAGTACTTC.

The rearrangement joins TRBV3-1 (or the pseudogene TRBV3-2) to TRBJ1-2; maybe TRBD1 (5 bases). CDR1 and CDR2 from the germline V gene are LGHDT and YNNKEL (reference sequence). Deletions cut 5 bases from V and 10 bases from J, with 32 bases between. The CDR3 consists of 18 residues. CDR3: CASSISGREGPRWVHYTF. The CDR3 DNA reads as TGTGCCAGCAGCATAAGTGGAAGGGAGGGGCCGCGGTGGGTCCACTACACCTTC.

CDR3 sequence (DNA): TGCGCCAGCAGCTCTTCCGGGACAGGGAAACGCGAGCAGTACTTC. This translates into CASSSSGTGKREQYF. The chain uses TRBV5-1 and TRBJ2-7, with 9 bases matching TRBD1. CDR1 and CDR2 (germline): SGHRS, YFSETQ. The J segment lost 6 bases and the V segment lost 3 bases, leaving 10 bases of the junction unmatched. This CDR3 contains 15 residues.

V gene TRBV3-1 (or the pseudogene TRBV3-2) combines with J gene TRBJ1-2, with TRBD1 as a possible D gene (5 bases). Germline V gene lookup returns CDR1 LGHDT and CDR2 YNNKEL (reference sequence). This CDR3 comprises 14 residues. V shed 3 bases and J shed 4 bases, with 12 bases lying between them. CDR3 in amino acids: CASSHRMQGYGYTF. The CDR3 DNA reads TGTGCCAGCAGCCATAGGATGCAGGGCTATGGCTACACCTTC.

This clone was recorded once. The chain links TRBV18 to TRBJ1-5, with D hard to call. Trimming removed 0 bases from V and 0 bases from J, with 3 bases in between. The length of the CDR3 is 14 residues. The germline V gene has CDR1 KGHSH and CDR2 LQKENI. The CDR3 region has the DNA TGTGCCAGCTCACCACCGAATAGCAATCAGCCCCAGCATTTT. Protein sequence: CASSPPNSNQPQHF.

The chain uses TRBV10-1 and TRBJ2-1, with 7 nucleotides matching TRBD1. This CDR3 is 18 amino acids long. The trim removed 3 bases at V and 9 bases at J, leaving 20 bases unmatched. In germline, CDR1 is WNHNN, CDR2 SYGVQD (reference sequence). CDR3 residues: CASSESLDTRDSSVEQFF. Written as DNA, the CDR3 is TGCGCCAGCAGTGAAAGTCTTGATACCCGGGACAGCTCGGTTGAGCAGTTCTTC.

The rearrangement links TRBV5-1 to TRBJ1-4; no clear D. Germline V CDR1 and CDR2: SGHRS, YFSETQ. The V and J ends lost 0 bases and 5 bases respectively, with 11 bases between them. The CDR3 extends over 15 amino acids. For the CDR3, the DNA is TGCGCCAGCAGCTTGGAAGGCCTCCAGAATGAAAAACTGTTTTTT. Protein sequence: CASSLEGLQNEKLFF. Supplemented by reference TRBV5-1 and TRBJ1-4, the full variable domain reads KAGVTQTPRYLIKTRGQQVTLSCSPISGHRSVSWYQQTPGQGLQFLFEYFSETQRNKGNFPGRFSGRQFSNSRSEMNVSTLELGDSALYLCASSLEGLQNEKLFFGSGTQLSVL.

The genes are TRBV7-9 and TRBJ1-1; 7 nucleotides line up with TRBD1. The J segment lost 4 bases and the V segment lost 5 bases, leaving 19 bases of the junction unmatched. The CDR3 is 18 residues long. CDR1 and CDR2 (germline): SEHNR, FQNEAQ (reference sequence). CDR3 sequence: CASSHIKIGGQFSTEAFF. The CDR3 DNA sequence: TGTGCCAGCAGCCACATCAAAATCGGGGGACAGTTTTCCACTGAAGCTTTCTTT.